In this sample, the clone carrying this T cell receptor (beta chain) turned up a few times. Its antigen is unidentified. This record belongs to a study of cytomegalovirus exposure and HLA in healthy donors. Overall study results and limits: Later analysis demonstrated an association between a missense DCLRE1C variant and TCR beta V- and J-gene trimming. About 150 TCR beta chains were listed as cytomegalovirus-associated.

V gave up 2 bases and J gave up 4 bases; unmatched junction bases: 12. The V gene's germline CDR1 is GTSNPN and CDR2 SVGIG (reference sequence). The CDR3 length is 16 residues. It was with 60 Vbeta and 13 Jbeta primers that the PCR ran. The table came from immunoSEQ multiplex PCR; TCRdb's copy has only in-frame clones and leaves some out. The data contain some 190,000 clones, approximately 80% of them singletons. The receptor was derived from a girl between 10 and 17 years old in good health and CMV-seropositive. The chain combines TRBV30 with TRBJ2-5; 8 bases map to TRBD2. Sequenced: PBMCs. CDR3 coding DNA: TGTGCCTGGAGTAAAACGAGCGGGAGATTCCGAGAGACCCAGTACTTC. Amino acid sequence: CAWSKTSGRFRETQYF.